The T cell receptor beta chain described here comes from a study of early T cells in non-severe SARS-CoV-2 infection. Study in general: It was bulk RNA from unsorted whole blood that was sequenced, and the chains were unpaired.

Details on this clonotype: Its antigen is unidentified. One end of the junction does not line up with germline, which may come from a read error.

Unique molecular identifiers (one per individual cDNA molecule) were attached. TCRdb re-called the 5' RACE reads through MiXCR, storing one row per CDR3 protein. Of some 52,000 distinct CDR3 sequences in the sample, 8% to 8.5% were seen once. The CDR3 covers 14 residues. The germline V gene has CDR1 MGHRA and CDR2 YSYEKL. Whole-study results and caveats: A preference for anti-spike CD8 responses marked VDJdb matching, which missed private and CD4 specificities.

The sample was whole blood. V is TRBV4-1 and J is TRBJ2-5, with 8 bases identical to TRBD1. This sequence was found in an adult who was a healthcare worker with PCR-confirmed SARS-CoV-2 infection or an uninfected control (not recorded which). This CDR3 is CASSQDESRDRTVF. DNA for the CDR3: TGCGCCAGCAGCCAAGATGAGTCTCGGGACAGGACTGTCTTC.